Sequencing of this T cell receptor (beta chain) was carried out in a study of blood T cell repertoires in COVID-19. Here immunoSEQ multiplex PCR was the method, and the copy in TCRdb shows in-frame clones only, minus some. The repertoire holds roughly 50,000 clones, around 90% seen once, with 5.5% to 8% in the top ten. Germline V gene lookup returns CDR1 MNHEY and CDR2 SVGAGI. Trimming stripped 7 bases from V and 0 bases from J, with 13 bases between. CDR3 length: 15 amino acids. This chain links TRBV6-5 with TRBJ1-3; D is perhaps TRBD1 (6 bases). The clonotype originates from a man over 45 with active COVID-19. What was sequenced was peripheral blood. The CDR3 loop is CASTPGEISGNTIYF. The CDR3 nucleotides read TGTGCCAGCACCCCAGGGGAGATCTCTGGAAACACCATATATTTT.